A selection of T cell receptor beta chains follows, all from one sample in a study of T cell responses to AZD1222 COVID-19 vaccine. Method: immunoSEQ multiplex PCR; TCRdb's copy keeps in-frame clones and lacks some. The sample consists of over 150,000 clones, 90% to 95% of them appearing once. The specimen was peripheral blood, collected on day 0 of MenACWY control vaccination. Receptors were obtained from an adult in good health. Both conserved end residues are part of each CDR3. A D gene is named only where the DNA matches it firmly. The size field is filled for only some rows; it gives once, few, many or a size class.

D: -; J: TRBJ2-1; V: TRBV10-3; size: -; length: 14; CDR3: CAISPGATYNEQFF; DNA: TGTGCCATCAGTCCCGGCGCTACCTACAATGAGCAGTTCTTC
D: -; J: TRBJ2-4; V: TRBV2; size: -; length: 17; CDR3: CASSVGQTALAKNIQYF; DNA: TGTGCCAGCAGTGTAGGCCAGACTGCTCTAGCCAAAAACATTCAGTACTTC
D: TRBD1; J: TRBJ2-3; V: TRBV9; size: -; length: 15; CDR3: CASSVGGGLTDTQYF; DNA: TGTGCCAGCAGCGTAGGAGGGGGCTTGACAGATACGCAGTATTTT
D: -; J: TRBJ1-1; V: TRBV30; size: -; length: 15; CDR3: CAWSDPRYVNTEAFF; DNA: TGTGCCTGGAGCGACCCCCGTTATGTGAACACTGAAGCTTTCTTT
D: -; J: TRBJ1-1; V: TRBV7-3; size: -; length: 13; CDR3: CASSLGRGPEAFF; DNA: TGTGCCAGCAGCTTAGGGCGGGGGCCCGAAGCTTTCTTT
D: TRBD2; J: TRBJ2-3; V: TRBV4-3; size: -; length: 17; CDR3: CASSQDRASGSTDTQYF; DNA: TGCGCCAGCAGCCAAGATCGAGCTAGCGGGAGCACAGATACGCAGTATTTT
D: -; J: TRBJ1-5; V: TRBV27; size: -; length: 14; CDR3: CASSFASPNQPQHF; DNA: TGTGCCAGCAGTTTTGCCAGCCCCAATCAGCCCCAGCATTTT
D: TRBD1; J: TRBJ1-1; V: TRBV9; size: once; length: 14; CDR3: CASSVVGQGTEAFF; DNA: TGTGCCAGCAGCGTAGTCGGACAGGGGACTGAAGCTTTCTTT
D: -; J: TRBJ2-1; V: TRBV20-1; size: -; length: 15; CDR3: CSASRAISSYNEQFF; DNA: TGCAGTGCTAGTCGAGCTATTAGCTCCTACAATGAGCAGTTCTTC
D: -; J: TRBJ1-2; V: TRBV19; size: -; length: 15; CDR3: CASSTEWGPGYGYTF; DNA: TGTGCCAGTAGTACCGAATGGGGGCCGGGCTATGGCTACACCTTC
D: TRBD1; J: TRBJ1-2; V: TRBV11-3; size: -; length: 15; CDR3: CASSLAGQANYGYTF; DNA: TGTGCCAGCAGCTTAGCGGGACAGGCTAACTATGGCTACACCTTC
D: -; J: TRBJ2-7; V: TRBV6-1; size: -; length: 16; CDR3: CASSGTDASGEGEQYF; DNA: TGTGCCAGCAGTGGGACGGACGCCTCAGGGGAGGGGGAGCAGTACTTC
D: -; J: TRBJ2-2; V: TRBV7-9; size: -; length: 15; CDR3: CASSLALGVTGELFF; DNA: TGTGCCAGCAGCTTAGCGCTGGGCGTCACCGGGGAGCTGTTTTTT
D: -; J: TRBJ2-1; V: TRBV6-5; size: -; length: 15; CDR3: CASSAATAARYEQFF; DNA: TGTGCCAGCAGCGCGGCGACAGCAGCCCGGTATGAGCAGTTCTTC
D: -; J: TRBJ2-7; V: TRBV28; size: -; length: 14; CDR3: CASSFGSHYYEQYF; DNA: TGTGCCAGCAGTTTCGGATCTCATTACTACGAGCAGTACTTC
D: -; J: TRBJ2-2; V: TRBV11-3; size: -; length: 16; CDR3: CASSLDRGPNTGELFF; DNA: TGTGCCAGCAGCTTAGATCGAGGGCCGAACACCGGGGAGCTGTTTTTT
D: -; J: TRBJ1-1; V: TRBV19; size: -; length: 13; CDR3: CASDWGGNTEAFF; DNA: TGTGCCAGCGATTGGGGGGGGAACACTGAAGCTTTCTTT
D: -; J: TRBJ2-5; V: TRBV6-2/TRBV6-3; size: -; length: 16; CDR3: CASSFGHLGVQETQYF; DNA: TGTGCCAGCAGCTTCGGACACCTGGGGGTCCAAGAGACCCAGTACTTC
D: TRBD1; J: TRBJ2-3; V: TRBV19; size: -; length: 13; CDR3: CASSRGRADTQYF; DNA: TGTGCCAGTTCGAGGGGGCGGGCAGATACGCAGTATTTT
D: TRBD1; J: TRBJ1-6; V: TRBV9; size: few; length: 18; CDR3: CASSVDRDRGNYNSPLHF; DNA: TGTGCCAGCAGCGTAGATAGGGACAGGGGGAATTATAATTCACCCCTCCACTTT
D: -; J: TRBJ2-3; V: TRBV12-3/TRBV12-4; size: -; length: 12; CDR3: CASGGSTDTQYF; DNA: TGTGCAAGCGGAGGGAGCACAGATACGCAGTATTTT
D: TRBD1; J: TRBJ1-1; V: TRBV7-9; size: -; length: 13; CDR3: CASSLGQGAKAFF; DNA: TGTGCCAGCAGCTTGGGACAGGGGGCGAAGGCTTTCTTT
D: TRBD1; J: TRBJ2-3; V: TRBV11-3; size: -; length: 14; CDR3: CASSWTGAADTQYF; DNA: TGTGCCAGCAGCTGGACAGGGGCAGCAGATACGCAGTATTTT
D: -; J: TRBJ2-1; V: TRBV6-5; size: -; length: 13; CDR3: CASTRPGRNEQFF; DNA: TGTGCCAGCACGCGGCCCGGTAGGAATGAGCAGTTCTTC
D: TRBD2; J: TRBJ2-2; V: TRBV7-6; size: -; length: 16; CDR3: CASRKPGLAGTGELFF; DNA: TGTGCCAGCAGAAAACCGGGACTAGCGGGTACCGGGGAGCTGTTTTTT
D: TRBD1; J: TRBJ1-4; V: TRBV19; size: -; length: 14; CDR3: CASSMGQGGEKLFF; DNA: TGTGCCAGTAGTATGGGGCAGGGGGGTGAAAAACTGTTTTTT
D: -; J: TRBJ2-3; V: TRBV25-1; size: -; length: 11; CDR3: CASSVTDTQYF; DNA: TGTGCCAGCAGTGTAACCGATACGCAGTATTTT
D: -; J: TRBJ2-3; V: TRBV27; size: -; length: 11; CDR3: CASSLRDTQYF; DNA: TGTGCCAGCAGTCTAAGAGATACGCAGTATTTT
D: -; J: TRBJ2-5; V: TRBV20-1; size: -; length: 14; CDR3: CSASGGQFQETQYF; DNA: TGCAGTGCTAGTGGCGGACAGTTCCAAGAGACCCAGTACTTC
D: TRBD1; J: TRBJ1-6; V: TRBV11-2; size: -; length: 14; CDR3: CASSQGARESPLHF; DNA: TGTGCCAGCAGCCAGGGGGCGCGGGAGTCACCCCTCCACTTT
D: -; J: TRBJ1-3; V: TRBV6-6; size: -; length: 13; CDR3: CASSHQAGNTIYF; DNA: TGTGCCAGCAGCCACCAGGCTGGAAACACCATATATTTT
D: -; J: TRBJ1-3; V: TRBV9; size: -; length: 16; CDR3: CASSGQGVSSGNTIYF; DNA: TGTGCCAGCAGCGGCCAAGGAGTCAGCTCTGGAAACACCATATATTTT
D: TRBD1; J: TRBJ2-7; V: TRBV7-9; size: few; length: 16; CDR3: CASSRPTGEHRYEQYF; DNA: TGTGCCAGCAGCAGACCGACAGGGGAACATAGGTACGAGCAGTACTTC
D: TRBD2; J: TRBJ2-7; V: TRBV27; size: -; length: 15; CDR3: CASSFGGGPFYEQYF; DNA: TGTGCCAGCAGTTTCGGCGGGGGGCCTTTCTACGAGCAGTACTTC
D: -; J: TRBJ1-2; V: TRBV29-1; size: -; length: 11; CDR3: CSVVVGERYTF; DNA: TGCAGCGTTGTTGTTGGGGAGCGCTACACCTTC
D: -; J: TRBJ1-3; V: TRBV5-1; size: -; length: 16; CDR3: CASSLSVGGSGNTIYF; DNA: TGCGCCAGCAGCTTGAGCGTTGGGGGCTCTGGAAACACCATATATTTT
D: -; J: TRBJ2-1; V: TRBV19; size: -; length: 15; CDR3: CAAGGPTGRFNEQFF; DNA: TGTGCCGCCGGGGGGCCGACAGGGCGTTTCAATGAGCAGTTCTTC
D: TRBD1; J: TRBJ2-1; V: TRBV5-1; size: -; length: 15; CDR3: CASSLDRDRGNEQFF; DNA: TGCGCCAGCAGCCTAGACCGGGACAGGGGCAATGAGCAGTTCTTC
D: TRBD2; J: TRBJ2-2; V: TRBV7-8; size: -; length: 18; CDR3: CASSEGTSGSANTGELFF; DNA: TGTGCCAGCAGCGAAGGGACTAGCGGGTCTGCGAACACCGGGGAGCTGTTTTTT
D: -; J: TRBJ2-1; V: TRBV7-7; size: -; length: 16; CDR3: CASSPSGLASYNEQFF; DNA: TGTGCCAGCAGCCCCAGTGGGCTAGCGAGTTACAATGAGCAGTTCTTC
D: -; J: TRBJ2-3; V: TRBV9; size: medium-sized; length: 14; CDR3: CASSPPVGTDTQYF; DNA: TGTGCCAGCAGCCCTCCGGTTGGAACAGATACGCAGTATTTT
D: -; J: TRBJ1-2; V: TRBV7-2; size: -; length: 15; CDR3: CASSLSWSIDYGYTF; DNA: TGTGCCAGCAGCTTGAGCTGGTCCATAGATTATGGCTACACCTTC
D: -; J: TRBJ1-4; V: TRBV24-1; size: -; length: 15; CDR3: CATSASGAWGEKLFF; DNA: TGTGCCACCAGTGCCTCCGGGGCCTGGGGGGAAAAACTGTTTTTT